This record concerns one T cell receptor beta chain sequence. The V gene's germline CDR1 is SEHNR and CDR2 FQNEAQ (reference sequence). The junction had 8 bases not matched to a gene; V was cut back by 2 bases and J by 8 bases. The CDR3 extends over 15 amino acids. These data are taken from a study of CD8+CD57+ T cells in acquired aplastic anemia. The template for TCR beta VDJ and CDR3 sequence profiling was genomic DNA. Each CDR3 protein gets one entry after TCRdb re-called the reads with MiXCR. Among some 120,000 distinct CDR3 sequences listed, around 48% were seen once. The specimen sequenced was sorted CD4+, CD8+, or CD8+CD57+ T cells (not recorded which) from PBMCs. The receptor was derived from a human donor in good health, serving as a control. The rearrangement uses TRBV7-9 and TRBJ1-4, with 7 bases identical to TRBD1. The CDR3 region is CASSLNPGGREKLFF. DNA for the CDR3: TGTGCCAGCAGCTTAAATCCAGGGGGACGCGAAAAACTGTTTTTT.